What follows is one T cell receptor beta chain and its context. Its antigen is as yet unknown. Samples from alopecia areata patients were lesional scalp punch biopsies and peripheral blood. Sequencing used cDNA as its template, made by extracting RNA and reverse transcribing it. Here immunoSEQ multiplex PCR was the method, and the copy in TCRdb shows in-frame clones only, minus some. The table has 65,000 to 100,000 clones, roughly 51% seen once. The data were obtained in a study of CD8+ T cells in alopecia areata. General study findings and limits: The study found higher clonality in lesional than normal scalp, especially in alopecia totalis/universalis.

V gave up 5 bases and J gave up 4 bases, with 14 bases separating them. CDR1 is PRHDT and CDR2 is FYEKMQ in the germline V gene (reference sequence). The CDR3 sequence is 14 residues long. This sequence originates from a human donor with alopecia areata. The chain carries TRBV13 and TRBJ1-2, with D possibly being TRBD1 (6 bases). The sample taken for sequencing was NKG2D-high CD8+ T cells sorted from blood. The CDR3 region has the DNA TGTGCCAGCAGCCCGGGCAGGGACACCTATGGCTACACCTTC. Residues: CASSPGRDTYGYTF.